A single sample is the source of the 6 T cell receptor beta chains below, sequenced in a study of blood T cells in healthy people across ages. It was with a sample-barcoded 5' primer and a J-beta primer mix that a second PCR of about 6 to 11 cycles was run. Each CDR3 protein gets one entry after TCRdb re-called the 5' RACE reads with MiXCR. The repertoire holds about 1.7 million distinct CDR3 sequences, with over 25% as singletons. Sample: blood. The receptors stem from a woman younger than 45 in good health.

The J gene is TRBJ1-6, the V gene TRBV4-1, with 12 bases identical to TRBD1. From germline, CDR1 is MGHRA and CDR2 YSYEKL. V was pared by 4 bases and J by 9 bases, with 4 bases of the junction left unmatched. The CDR3 has 15 amino acids. CDR3 nucleotides: TGCGCCAGCAGCCCGGGACAGGGGGCTAGTTCACCCCTCCACTTT. Translation gives CASSPGQGASSPLHF.

This clonotype was seen more than once but under ten times. J is TRBJ1-2 and V is TRBV4-1; D possibly corresponds to TRBD1 (6 bases). The germline gives CDR1 MGHRA, CDR2 YSYEKL. V gave up 4 bases and J gave up 9 bases, with 18 bases separating them. The CDR3 loop spans 14 amino acids. The CDR3 DNA is TGCGCCAGCAGCCCCTACTCACAGGGTGAGAGCTACACCTTC. Encoded protein: CASSPYSQGESYTF.

Ten or more counts support this clonotype. The chain links TRBV20-1 to TRBJ2-1, with 10 bases identical to TRBD2. This CDR3 has 16 residues. Per germline, CDR1 DFQATT and CDR2 SNEGSKA (reference sequence). V gave up 2 bases and J gave up 0 bases; unmatched junction bases: 4. In nucleotides, the CDR3 is TGCAGTGCTAGAAATAGCGGGGGGACCTCCTACAATGAGCAGTTCTTC. It is translated as CSARNSGGTSYNEQFF.

This clonotype came up a few times. J is TRBJ2-1 and V is TRBV3-1, with D tentatively TRBD1 (6 bases). CDR3 length equals 16 residues. V shed 0 bases and J shed 7 bases, with 16 bases lying between them. The germline gives CDR1 LGHDT, CDR2 YNNKEL (reference sequence). Here the CDR3 DNA reads TGTGCCAGCAGCCAAGAGGGGGCGGGTCAGCAGAATGAGCAGTTCTTC. This encodes CASSQEGAGQQNEQFF.

In its sample, this clonotype was seen a few times. The junction shows a germline mismatch at one end, possibly a read error. The V call is TRBV12-3 or TRBV12-4, the J call TRBJ2-1, with a possible D match to TRBD2 (6 bases). The CDR3 sequence is 17 residues long. The CDR3 reads CACSFRDSHRSYNEQFF. The CDR3 nucleotides are TGTGCCTGCAGTTTCCGGGACTCCCATCGCTCTTACAATGAGCAGTTCTTC.

Worth noting for this clonotype: A much larger clone differs from this one at a single base, so this may be a read error. The rearrangement joins TRBV7-6 to TRBJ2-1; 12 bases are shared with TRBD2. The CDR3 has 16 residues. Germline V gene lookup returns CDR1 SGHVS and CDR2 FNYEAQ. CDR3 region: CACSQSLAGGENEQFF. CDR3 in DNA: TGTGCCTGCAGTCAGTCACTAGCGGGAGGCGAGAATGAGCAGTTCTTC. The variable domain in full, with the rest retrieved from reference TRBV7-6 and TRBJ2-1, is GAGVSQSPRYKVTKRGQDVALRCDPISGHVSLYWYRQALGQGPEFLTYFNYEAQQDKSGLPNDRFSAERPEGSISTLTIQRTEQRDSAMYRCACSQSLAGGENEQFFGPGTRLTVL.